A single sample gave rise to the 3 T cell receptor beta chains below, sequenced in a study of post-analysis software for immune sequencing data (dated by TCRdb to about 2015). Paper-wide results and their limitations: Patients showed significantly higher frequencies than controls for a few TRBV segments, among them TRBV5-6, TRBV5-1 and TRBV20-1.

No cognate antigen is known for these TCRs. Libraries came from PCR. Reads for this sample came from an Illumina HiSeq 2500. Unique molecular identifiers were incorporated into TCR beta cDNA libraries to reduce PCR and sequencing biases. Clones were called with MiXCR by TCRdb after fastp trimmed the public reads at Q25, and only in-frame beta chains were retained. Rows with a matching CDR3 protein are joined into one entry that keeps the most common DNA and genes. The sample table records 400,000 to 500,000 distinct CDR3 sequences; 30% to 45% of these occur just once. In total, the top ten clones hold about 7.6% of the sample. The sample taken for sequencing was blood. These receptors were obtained from a girl under 10 years old with multiple sclerosis.

The chain employs TRBV7-9 and TRBJ1-1; maybe TRBD1 (5 bases). The germline V gene encodes CDR1 SEHNR and CDR2 FQNEAQ (reference sequence). V gave up 0 bases and J gave up 2 bases, with 13 bases separating them. This CDR3 is 16 amino acids long. CDR3 DNA sequence: TGTGCCAGCAGCTTAGCCCGGACACGCGATAACACTGAAGCTTTCTTT. It codes for CASSLARTRDNTEAFF.

This chain joins TRBV6-5 and TRBJ1-1; no reliable D call. The CDR3 covers 14 residues. Germline CDR1 and CDR2: MNHEY and SVGAGI. V was cut by 10 bases and J by 6 bases, with 21 bases left in between. CDR3 bases: TGTGCCACTCGATTCACCTCCTCGAGGGCTGAAGCTTTCTTT. Encoded protein: CATRFTSSRAEAFF.

This clonotype was counted ten times or more. The chain has TRBV7-2 and TRBJ1-2; D remains ambiguous. CDR3 size: 14 residues. Germline loops: CDR1 SGHTA, CDR2 FQGNSA. Trimming removed 2 bases at V and 4 bases at J, with 11 bases between. The CDR3 loop is CASSLYGSVYGYTF. The CDR3 DNA sequence: TGTGCCAGCAGCTTATACGGGTCGGTCTATGGCTACACCTTC.